This T cell receptor (beta chain) was identified during a study of CD8+ T cells in alopecia areata. This clone turned up a few times. Its antigen is not known. Collection of lesional scalp punch biopsies and peripheral blood was performed in alopecia areata patients. This CDR3 contains 13 residues. Trimming removed 2 bases from V and 6 bases from J, with 8 bases in between. Germline lookup yields CDR1 MNHEY and CDR2 SMNVEV (reference sequence). The sequencing template was cDNA reverse transcribed from extracted RNA. Sequenced by immunoSEQ multiplex PCR; TCRdb stores in-frame clones only, minus some. Of roughly 35,000 clones in the sample, 45% to 60% were seen once. Study observations and caveats: Shared TCR sequences were less clear between patients than in mice, possibly partly from HLA diversity. When scalp samples are sequenced, resident alphabeta T cells of normal skin are also captured. Alopecia totalis/universalis scalp especially showed more expanded CD8+ clones than normal scalp.

This sequence was found in a human donor with alopecia areata. The gene calls are TRBV27 and TRBJ2-1, with D maybe TRBD2 (5 bases). The specimen was NKG2D-high CD8+ T cells sorted from blood. CDR3 in amino acids: CASSLGESNEQFF. DNA for the CDR3: TGTGCCAGCAGTTTAGGGGAGTCCAATGAGCAGTTCTTC.